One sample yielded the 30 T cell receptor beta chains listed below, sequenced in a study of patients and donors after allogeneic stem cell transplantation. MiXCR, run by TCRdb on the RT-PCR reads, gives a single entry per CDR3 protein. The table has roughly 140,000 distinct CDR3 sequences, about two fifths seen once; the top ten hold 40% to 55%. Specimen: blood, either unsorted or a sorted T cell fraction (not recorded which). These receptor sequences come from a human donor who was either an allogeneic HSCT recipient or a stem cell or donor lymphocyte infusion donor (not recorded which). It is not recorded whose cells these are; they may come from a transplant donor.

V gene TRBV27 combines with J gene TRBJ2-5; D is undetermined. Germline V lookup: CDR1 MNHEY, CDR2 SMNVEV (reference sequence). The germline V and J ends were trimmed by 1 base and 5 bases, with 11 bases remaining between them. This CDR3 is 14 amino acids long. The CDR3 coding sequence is TGTGCCAGCAGTTTATTGGATCTTCCGGAGACCCAGTACTTC. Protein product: CASSLLDLPETQYF.

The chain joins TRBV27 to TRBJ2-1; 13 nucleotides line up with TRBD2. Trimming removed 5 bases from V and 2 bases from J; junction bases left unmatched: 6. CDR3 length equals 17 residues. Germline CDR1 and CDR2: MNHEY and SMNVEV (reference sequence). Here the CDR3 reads CASSLLTSGGTYNEQFF. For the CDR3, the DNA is TGTGCCAGCAGTCTCCTGACTAGCGGGGGGACCTACAATGAGCAGTTCTTC.

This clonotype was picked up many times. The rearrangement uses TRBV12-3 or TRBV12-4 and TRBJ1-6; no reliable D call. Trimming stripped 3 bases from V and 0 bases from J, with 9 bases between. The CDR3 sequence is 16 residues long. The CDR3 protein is CASSLGGFSYNSPLHF. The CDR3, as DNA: TGTGCCAGCAGTTTGGGAGGGTTCTCCTATAATTCACCCCTCCACTTT.

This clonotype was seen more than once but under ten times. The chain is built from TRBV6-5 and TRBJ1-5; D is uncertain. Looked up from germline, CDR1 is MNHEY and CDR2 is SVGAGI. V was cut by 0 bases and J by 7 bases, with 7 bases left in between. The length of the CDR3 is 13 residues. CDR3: CASSYSAGQPQHF. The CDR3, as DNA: TGTGCCAGCAGTTACTCGGCGGGGCAGCCCCAGCATTTT.

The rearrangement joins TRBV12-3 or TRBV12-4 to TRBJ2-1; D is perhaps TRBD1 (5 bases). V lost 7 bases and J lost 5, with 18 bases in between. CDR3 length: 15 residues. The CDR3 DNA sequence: TGTGCCAGCATCCTGGGGCTTTACGGAGACAATGAGCAGTTCTTC. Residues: CASILGLYGDNEQFF.

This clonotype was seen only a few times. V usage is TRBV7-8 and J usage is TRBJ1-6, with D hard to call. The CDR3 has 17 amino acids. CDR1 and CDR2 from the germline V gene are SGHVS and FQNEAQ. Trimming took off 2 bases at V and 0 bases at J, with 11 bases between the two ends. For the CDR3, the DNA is TGTGCCAGCAGCTTAAGGGAGGGCCTCTCCTATAATTCACCCCTCCACTTT. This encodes CASSLREGLSYNSPLHF.

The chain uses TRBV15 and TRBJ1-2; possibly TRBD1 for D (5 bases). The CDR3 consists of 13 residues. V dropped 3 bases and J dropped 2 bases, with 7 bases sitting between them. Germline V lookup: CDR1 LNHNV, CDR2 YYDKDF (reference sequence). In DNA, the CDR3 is TGTGCCACCAGCAGGCCAGGGAACTATGGCTACACCTTC. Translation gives CATSRPGNYGYTF.

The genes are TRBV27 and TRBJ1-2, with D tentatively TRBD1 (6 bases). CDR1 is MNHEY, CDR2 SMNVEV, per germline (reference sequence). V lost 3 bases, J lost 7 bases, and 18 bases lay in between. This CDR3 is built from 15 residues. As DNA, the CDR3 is TGTGCCAGCAGTTTTCACAGGGAAGGCTTAGGTGGCTACACCTTC. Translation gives CASSFHREGLGGYTF.

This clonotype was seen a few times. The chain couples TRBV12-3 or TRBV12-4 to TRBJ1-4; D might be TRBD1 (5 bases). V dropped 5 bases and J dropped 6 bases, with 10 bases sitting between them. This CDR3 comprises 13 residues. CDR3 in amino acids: CASSPRGYEKLFF. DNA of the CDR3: TGTGCCAGCAGTCCTAGGGGATATGAAAAACTGTTTTTT.

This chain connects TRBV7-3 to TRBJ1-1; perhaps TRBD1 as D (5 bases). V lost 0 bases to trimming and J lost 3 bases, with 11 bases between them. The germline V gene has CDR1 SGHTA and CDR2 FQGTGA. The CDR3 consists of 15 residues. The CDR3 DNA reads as TGTGCCAGCAGCTTAACCGGGACTGGATACACTGAAGCTTTCTTT. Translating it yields CASSLTGTGYTEAFF.

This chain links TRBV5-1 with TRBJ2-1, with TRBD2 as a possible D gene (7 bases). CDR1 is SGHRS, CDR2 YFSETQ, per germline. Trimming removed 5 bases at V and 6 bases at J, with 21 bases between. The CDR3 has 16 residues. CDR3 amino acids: CASRGTQGGLGNEQFF. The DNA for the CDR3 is TGCGCCAGCAGAGGGACACAGGGAGGGCTTGGCAATGAGCAGTTCTTC.

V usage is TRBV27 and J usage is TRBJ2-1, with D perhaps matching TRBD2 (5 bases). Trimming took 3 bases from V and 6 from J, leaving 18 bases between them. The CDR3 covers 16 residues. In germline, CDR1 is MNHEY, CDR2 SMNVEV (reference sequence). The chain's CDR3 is CASSFNGVPIGNEQFF. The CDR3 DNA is TGTGCCAGCAGTTTTAACGGGGTTCCGATCGGCAATGAGCAGTTCTTC.

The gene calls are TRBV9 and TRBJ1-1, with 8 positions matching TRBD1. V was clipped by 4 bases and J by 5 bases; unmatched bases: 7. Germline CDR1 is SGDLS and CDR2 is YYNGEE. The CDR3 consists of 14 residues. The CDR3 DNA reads TGTGCCAGCAGCCTGGACAGGGAAATAACTGAAGCTTTCTTT. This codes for CASSLDREITEAFF.

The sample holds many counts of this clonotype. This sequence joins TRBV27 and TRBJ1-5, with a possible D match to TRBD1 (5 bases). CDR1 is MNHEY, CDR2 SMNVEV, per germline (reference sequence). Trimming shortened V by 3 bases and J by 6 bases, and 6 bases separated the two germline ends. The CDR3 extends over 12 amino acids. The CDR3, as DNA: TGTGCCAGCAGTTTGGGGGGTCAGCCCCAGCATTTT. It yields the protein CASSLGGQPQHF.

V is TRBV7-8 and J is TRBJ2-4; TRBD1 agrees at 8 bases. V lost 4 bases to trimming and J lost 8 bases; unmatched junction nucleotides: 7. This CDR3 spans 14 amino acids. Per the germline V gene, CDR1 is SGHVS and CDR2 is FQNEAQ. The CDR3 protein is CASSSTGVGDIQYF. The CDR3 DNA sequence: TGTGCCAGCAGCTCGACAGGGGTAGGGGACATTCAGTACTTC.

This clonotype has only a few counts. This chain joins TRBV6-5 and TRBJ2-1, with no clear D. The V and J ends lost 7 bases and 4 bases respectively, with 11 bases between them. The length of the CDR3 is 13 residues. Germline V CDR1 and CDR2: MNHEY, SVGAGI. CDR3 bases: TGTGCCAGCACCCGGCTGGGGTACAATGAGCAGTTCTTC. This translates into CASTRLGYNEQFF.

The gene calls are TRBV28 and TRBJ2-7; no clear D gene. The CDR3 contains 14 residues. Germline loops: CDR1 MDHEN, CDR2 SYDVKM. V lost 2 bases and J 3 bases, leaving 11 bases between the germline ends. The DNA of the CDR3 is TGTGCCAGCAGTTTAACTGAGCGCGACTACGAGCAGTACGTC. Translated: CASSLTERDYEQYV.

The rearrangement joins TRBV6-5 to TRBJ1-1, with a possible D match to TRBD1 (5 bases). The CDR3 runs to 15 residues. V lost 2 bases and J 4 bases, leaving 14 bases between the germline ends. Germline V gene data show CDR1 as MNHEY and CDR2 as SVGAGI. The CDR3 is CASSYEGWRGTEAFF. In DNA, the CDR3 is TGTGCCAGCAGTTACGAGGGGTGGCGGGGCACTGAAGCTTTCTTT.

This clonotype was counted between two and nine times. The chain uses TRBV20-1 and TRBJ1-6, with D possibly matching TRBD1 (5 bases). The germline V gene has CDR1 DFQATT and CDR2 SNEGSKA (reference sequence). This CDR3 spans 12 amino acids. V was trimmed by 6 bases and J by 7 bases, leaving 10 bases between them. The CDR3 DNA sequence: TGCAGTGCCGGGACGGAAAATTCACCCCTCCACTTT. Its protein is CSAGTENSPLHF.

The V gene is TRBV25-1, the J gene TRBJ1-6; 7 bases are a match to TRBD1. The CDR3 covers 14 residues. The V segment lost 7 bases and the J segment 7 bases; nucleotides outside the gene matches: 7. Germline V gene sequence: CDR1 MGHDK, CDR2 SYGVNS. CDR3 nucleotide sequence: TGTGCCAGCACCCAGGACAGGATCAATTCACCCCTCCACTTT. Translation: CASTQDRINSPLHF.

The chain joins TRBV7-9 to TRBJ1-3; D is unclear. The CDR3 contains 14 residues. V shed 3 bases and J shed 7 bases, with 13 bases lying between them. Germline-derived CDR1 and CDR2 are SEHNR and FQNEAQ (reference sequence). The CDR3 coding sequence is TGTGCCAGCAGCTTTGGCCTACCGCCGAACACCATATATTTT. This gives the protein CASSFGLPPNTIYF.

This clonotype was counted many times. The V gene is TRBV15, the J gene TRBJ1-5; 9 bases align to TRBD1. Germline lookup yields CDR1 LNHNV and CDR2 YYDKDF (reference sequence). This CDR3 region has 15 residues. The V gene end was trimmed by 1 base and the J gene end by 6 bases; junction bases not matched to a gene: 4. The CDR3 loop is CATSRVTGGTQPQHF. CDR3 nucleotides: TGTGCCACCAGCAGAGTTACAGGGGGCACTCAGCCCCAGCATTTT.

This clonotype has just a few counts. CDR3 sequence: CASSDWPGSQPQHF. DNA of the CDR3: TGTGCCAGCAGTGATTGGCCAGGGAGTCAGCCCCAGCATTTT. V gene TRBV6-4 combines with J gene TRBJ1-5; TRBD1 might be the D (5 bases). The CDR3 length is 14 residues. The ends were cut back, 3 bases at V and 6 bases at J, with 12 bases in the middle. CDR1 and CDR2 (germline): MRHNA, SNTAGT.

For the CDR3, the DNA is TGCAGTGCCACGACTGGGTTGACCGACACCTTC. Its translation is CSATTGLTDTF. The V call is TRBV20-1, the J call TRBJ1-2; no clear D. V was shortened by 6 bases and J by 12 bases, with 17 bases between the two germline ends. Germline V gene data show CDR1 as DFQATT and CDR2 as SNEGSKA (reference sequence). The CDR3 is 11 amino acids.

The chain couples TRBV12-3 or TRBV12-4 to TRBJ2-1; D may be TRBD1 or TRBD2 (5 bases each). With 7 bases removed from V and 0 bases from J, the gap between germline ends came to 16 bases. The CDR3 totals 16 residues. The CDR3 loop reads CASNPPGTNSYNEQFF. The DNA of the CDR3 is TGTGCCAGCAACCCCCCCGGGACCAACTCCTACAATGAGCAGTTCTTC.

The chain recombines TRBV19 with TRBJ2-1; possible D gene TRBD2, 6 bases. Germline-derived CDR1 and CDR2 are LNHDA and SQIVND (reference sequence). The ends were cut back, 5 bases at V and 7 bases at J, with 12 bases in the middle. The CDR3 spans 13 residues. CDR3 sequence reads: CASSPNSGNEQFF. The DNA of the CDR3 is TGTGCCAGTAGTCCGAATAGCGGAAATGAGCAGTTCTTC.

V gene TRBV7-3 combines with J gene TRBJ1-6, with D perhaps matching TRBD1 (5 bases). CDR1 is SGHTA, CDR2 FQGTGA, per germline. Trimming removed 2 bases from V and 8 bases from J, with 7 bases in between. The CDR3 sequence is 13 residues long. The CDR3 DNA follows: TGTGCCAGCAGCTTATCAGGGTATTCACCCCTCCACTTT. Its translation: CASSLSGYSPLHF.

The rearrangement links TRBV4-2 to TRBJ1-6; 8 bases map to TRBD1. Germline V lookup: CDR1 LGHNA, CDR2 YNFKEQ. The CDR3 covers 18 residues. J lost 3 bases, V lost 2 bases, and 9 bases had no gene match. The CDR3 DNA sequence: TGTGCCAGCAGCCAATTTGACAGGGGCAGCTTCTATAATTCACCCCTCCACTTT. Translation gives CASSQFDRGSFYNSPLHF.

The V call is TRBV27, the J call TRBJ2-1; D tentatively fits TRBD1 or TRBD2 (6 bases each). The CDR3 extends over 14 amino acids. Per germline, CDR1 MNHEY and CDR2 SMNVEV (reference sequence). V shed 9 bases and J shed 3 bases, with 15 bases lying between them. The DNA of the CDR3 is TGTGCCAGTTCTCAAGGGGGGTTCTACAATGAGCAGTTCTTC. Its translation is CASSQGGFYNEQFF.

Here the CDR3 reads CASSPRGAWTGELFF. CDR3 DNA: TGTGCCAGCAGCCCCAGGGGGGCGTGGACCGGGGAGCTGTTTTTT. The V call is TRBV9, the J call TRBJ2-2, with D perhaps matching TRBD1 (7 bases). The germline V and J ends were trimmed by 4 bases and 5 bases, with 15 bases remaining between them. Germline V gene lookup returns CDR1 SGDLS and CDR2 YYNGEE. The CDR3 has 15 amino acids.